This T cell receptor (beta chain) was sequenced for a study of identical twins. Template switching added a universal primer site; cDNA carried unique molecular identifiers. In TCRdb, the 5' RACE reads were re-called with MiXCR into one record per CDR3 protein. The repertoire holds 1.5 million to 2 million distinct CDR3 sequences, around 29% seen once, with approximately 0.25% in the top ten. There are a few counts of this clonotype. Its antigen is not known. The study's findings and limits: Clonotypes of the beta chain that were abundant in cord blood carried fewer insertions (memory repertoires showed none).

This TCR came from a newborn girl in good health. The material sequenced was cord blood.

The DNA for the CDR3 is TGTGCCAGCAGTTCTCCGGGACTAGCGGGAGGTCTCTACGAGCAGTACTTC. Amino acid sequence: CASSSPGLAGGLYEQYF. The chain carries TRBV28 and TRBJ2-5, with TRBD2 matching 15 bases. The J call may be wrong; the DNA end is better matched by TRBJ2-7. This CDR3 contains 17 residues. Looked up from germline, CDR1 is MDHEN and CDR2 is SYDVKM.